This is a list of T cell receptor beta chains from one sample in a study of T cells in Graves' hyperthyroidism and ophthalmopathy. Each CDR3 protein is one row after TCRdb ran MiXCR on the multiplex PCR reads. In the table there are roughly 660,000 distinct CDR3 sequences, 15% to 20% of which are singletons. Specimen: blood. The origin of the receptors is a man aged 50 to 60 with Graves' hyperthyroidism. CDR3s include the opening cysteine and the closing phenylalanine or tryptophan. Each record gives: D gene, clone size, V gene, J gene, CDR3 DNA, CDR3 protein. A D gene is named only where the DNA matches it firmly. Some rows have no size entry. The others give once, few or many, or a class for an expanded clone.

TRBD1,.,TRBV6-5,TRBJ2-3,TGTGCCAGCAGTTACTCGGGCAGGGGGCGCTCAGATACGCAGTATTTT,CASSYSGRGRSDTQYF
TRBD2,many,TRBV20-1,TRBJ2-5,TGCAGTGCTAGAGGTTGGGGACAGAGTAGCGGGAGTACGTTCGAGACCCAGTACTTC,CSARGWGQSSGSTFETQYF
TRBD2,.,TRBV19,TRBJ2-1,TGTGCCAGTAGTATAGCAGCGGGAGGAACTACCTACAATGAGCAGTTCTTC,CASSIAAGGTTYNEQFF
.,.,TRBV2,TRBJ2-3,TGTGCCAGCAAAAAGTTCTACACAGATACGCAGTATTTT,CASKKFYTDTQYF
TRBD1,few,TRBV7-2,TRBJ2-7,TGTGCCAGCAGCCCCCCCAACCCACAGGGGAATTCCTACGAGCAGTACTTC,CASSPPNPQGNSYEQYF
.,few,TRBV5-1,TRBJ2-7,TGCGCCAGCAGCTTGGTCGGCGGAAACTCCTACGAGCAGTACTTC,CASSLVGGNSYEQYF
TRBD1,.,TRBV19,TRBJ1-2,TGTGCCAGTACCAATACAGGGGTCGGCTACACCTTC,CASTNTGVGYTF
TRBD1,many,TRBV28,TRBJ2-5,TGTGCCAGCAACAACAGGGGGCGGTTAGAGACCCAGTACTTC,CASNNRGRLETQYF
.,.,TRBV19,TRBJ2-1,TGTGCCAGTAGTATGGAAAGGCTAGCGGACAGAGGGAATGAGCAGTTCTTC,CASSMERLADRGNEQFF
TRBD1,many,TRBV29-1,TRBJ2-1,TGCAGCGTTGAAAGGACAGGGGTTGGCGGTGAGCAGTTCTTC,CSVERTGVGGEQFF
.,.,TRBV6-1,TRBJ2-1,TGTGCCAGCAGTACCTCCTGGGCCAATGAGCAGTTCTTC,CASSTSWANEQFF
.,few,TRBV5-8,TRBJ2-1,TGTGCCAGCAGAACCGGGACCCCTTACAATGAGCAGTTCTTC,CASRTGTPYNEQFF
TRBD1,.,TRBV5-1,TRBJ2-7,TGCGCCAGCGGCTCGGGACAGGGAAGGCACGAGCAGTACTTC,CASGSGQGRHEQYF
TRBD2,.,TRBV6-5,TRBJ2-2,TGTGCCAGCAGTTACTTAGGGGCGGGAGGGCCGAACACCGGGGAGCTGTTTTTT,CASSYLGAGGPNTGELFF
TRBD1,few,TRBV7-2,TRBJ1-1,TGTGCCAGCAGCGAGACGACAGGGGGCCCTGAAGCTTTCTTT,CASSETTGGPEAFF
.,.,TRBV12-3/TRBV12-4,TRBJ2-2,TGTGCCAGCAGGCTGGGGTCGGGAGCCACCGGGGAGCTGTTTTTT,CASRLGSGATGELFF
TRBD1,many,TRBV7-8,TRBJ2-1,TGTGCCAGCAGCTTGCGGGGACAGGGGGAACTCTACAATGAGCAGTTCTTC,CASSLRGQGELYNEQFF
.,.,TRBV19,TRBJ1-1,TGTGCCAGTAGTAAGGAAACATCGAACACTGAAGCTTTCTTT,CASSKETSNTEAFF
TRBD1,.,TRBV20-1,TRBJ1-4,TGCAGTGCTAGAGATCCCGGACAGGGGAGTGAAAAACTGTTTTTT,CSARDPGQGSEKLFF
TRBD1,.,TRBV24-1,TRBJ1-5,TGTGCCACCAGTGACCCGGGGACAGGTAACAATCAGCCCCAGCATTTT,CATSDPGTGNNQPQHF
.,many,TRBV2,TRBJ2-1,TGTGCCAGCAGAGAACAGGGTCTCGACAATGAGCAGTTCTTC,CASREQGLDNEQFF
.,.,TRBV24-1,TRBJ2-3,TGTGCCACCAGTGGGGAGTTTAGCACAGATACGCAGTATTTT,CATSGEFSTDTQYF
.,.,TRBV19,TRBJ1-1,TGTGCCAGCCTTCCCTCCCCGGCCCTGGGGTACACTGAAGCTTTCTTT,CASLPSPALGYTEAFF
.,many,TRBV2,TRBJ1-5,TGTGCCAGCAGTGAGAGACGTTTTTATCAGCCCCAGCATTTT,CASSERRFYQPQHF
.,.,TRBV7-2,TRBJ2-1,TGTGCCAGCAGCTCCGGGATTGCGCAGTTCTTC,CASSSGIAQFF
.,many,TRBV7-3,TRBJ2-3,TGTGCCAGCAGCTTAGGGGCTAGCGTTCGAGATACGCAGTATTTT,CASSLGASVRDTQYF
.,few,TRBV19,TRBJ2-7,TGTGCCAGTAGTATTCGTCCGGGCGCAAACCCCTACGAGCAGTACTTC,CASSIRPGANPYEQYF
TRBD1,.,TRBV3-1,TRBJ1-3,TGTGCCAGCAGCCCGATGACAGGGACTGGAAACACCATATATTTT,CASSPMTGTGNTIYF
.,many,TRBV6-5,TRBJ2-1,TGTGCCAGCAGTTACACCCCATCCTACAATGAGCAGTTCTTC,CASSYTPSYNEQFF
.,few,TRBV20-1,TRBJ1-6,TGCAGTGCTAGAGAGTATAGACTCCTCCACTTT,CSAREYRLLHF
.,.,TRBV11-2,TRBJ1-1,TGTGCCCGCAGCTTTGTTGAGCGACAGACTCAAGCTTTCTTT,CARSFVERQTQAFF
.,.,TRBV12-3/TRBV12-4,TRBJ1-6,TGTGCCAGCAGTCGCCGACAGTATGATTCACCCCTCCACTTT,CASSRRQYDSPLHF
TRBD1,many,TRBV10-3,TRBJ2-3,TGTGCCATCACTCCACAGGGGAATAGAGATACGCAGTATTTT,CAITPQGNRDTQYF
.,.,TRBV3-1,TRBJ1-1,TGTGCCAGCAGCCAAGAAGGCACGAACACTGAAGCTTTCTTT,CASSQEGTNTEAFF
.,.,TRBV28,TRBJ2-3,TGTGCCAGCAGTCCATTGTCTGTCACAGATACGCAGTATTTT,CASSPLSVTDTQYF
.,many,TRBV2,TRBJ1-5,TGTGCCAGCAGTGGGGAATCGGGGAATCAGCCCCAGCATTTT,CASSGESGNQPQHF
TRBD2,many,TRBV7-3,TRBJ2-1,TGTGCCAGCAGCTTAATTCGGGCGGGAGACAAACGGGCTGAGCAGTTCTTC,CASSLIRAGDKRAEQFF
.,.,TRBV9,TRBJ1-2,TGTGCCAGCAGCGCACCAAACAGGGAAAACTATGGCTACACCTTC,CASSAPNRENYGYTF
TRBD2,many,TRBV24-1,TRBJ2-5,TGTGCCACCAGTGATCGGACTAGCGGAGGCGCCTCGGGCGAGACCCAGTACTTC,CATSDRTSGGASGETQYF
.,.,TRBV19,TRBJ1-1,TGTGCCAGTAGTATATTTAAGGGGAACACTGAAGCTTTCTTT,CASSIFKGNTEAFF
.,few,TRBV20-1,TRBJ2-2,TGCAGTGCTAGAGATCAAATCGGCGGCAGCTACACCGGGGAGCTGTTTTTT,CSARDQIGGSYTGELFF
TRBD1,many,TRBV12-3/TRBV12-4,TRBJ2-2,TGTGCCAGCAGTGATAAGACAGGGGGCTTGGACACCGGGGAGCTGTTTTTT,CASSDKTGGLDTGELFF
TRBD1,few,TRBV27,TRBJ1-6,TGTGCCAGCAGTTTATCGCCGACAGGGGTTGGGTGGGGCTATAATTCACCCCTCCACTTT,CASSLSPTGVGWGYNSPLHF
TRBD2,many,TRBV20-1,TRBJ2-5,TGCAGTGGCGACCTAGCGGGAGGATCTGAGACCCAGTACTTC,CSGDLAGGSETQYF
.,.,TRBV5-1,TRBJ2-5,TGCGCCAGCAGCCTAGCTATTTTGTCGGGAAACCAAGAGACCCAGTACTTC,CASSLAILSGNQETQYF
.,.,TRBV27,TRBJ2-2,TGTGCCAGCAGTTTCTTTAAGGACACCGGGGAGCTGTTTTTT,CASSFFKDTGELFF